The 29 T cell receptor beta chains reported below all come from one sample, sequenced in a study of control samples from healthy donors and cancer patients. Using immunoSEQ multiplex PCR, the repertoire was profiled, and TCRdb retains in-frame clones only, with some absent. The sample contains about 110,000 clones, approximately 84% of which appear only once. The sample was blood. The receptors shown here come from a man younger than 35 in good health.

J is TRBJ1-1 and V is TRBV14; 9 positions match TRBD1. Germline CDR1 SGHDN, CDR2 FVKESK. Losses at the gene ends were 5 bases for V and 2 bases for J; bases not matched to a gene: 9. This CDR3 contains 16 residues. This chain's CDR3 is CASSGSKGQGNTEAFF. The CDR3 coding sequence is TGTGCCAGCAGCGGAAGCAAGGGACAGGGTAACACTGAAGCTTTCTTT.

The V call is TRBV11-2, the J call TRBJ1-2; weak D call: TRBD1 (5 bases). CDR3 length equals 15 residues. Germline V CDR1 and CDR2: SGHAT, FQNNGV. Trimming took 5 bases from V and 7 from J, leaving 20 bases between them. Written as DNA, the CDR3 is TGTGCCAGCAGCCCCGTCCAGGGTTCGGTGGGTGGCTACACCTTC. Encoded protein: CASSPVQGSVGGYTF.

The chain uses TRBV27 and TRBJ1-4; TRBD1 matches 9 bases. CDR1 and CDR2 (germline): MNHEY, SMNVEV (reference sequence). The CDR3 loop spans 14 amino acids. V shed 6 bases and J 7 bases; nucleotides not matched to a gene: 6. CDR3 in amino acids: CASRGGQGGEKLFF. The CDR3 nucleotides are TGTGCCAGCAGAGGGGGACAGGGCGGTGAAAAACTGTTTTTT.

The CDR3 here is CASSLTNQPQHF. CDR3 bases: TGTGCCAGCAGTTTGACCAATCAGCCCCAGCATTTT. The V gene is TRBV27, the J gene TRBJ1-5; D is unclear. This CDR3 has 12 residues. Looked up from germline, CDR1 is MNHEY and CDR2 is SMNVEV (reference sequence). V lost 3 bases and J lost 3, with 3 bases in between.

The CDR3 is CASSPTTSSAYNEQFF. The CDR3 DNA reads TGTGCCAGCAGCCCAACAACTAGCTCAGCCTACAATGAGCAGTTCTTC. This chain links TRBV7-2 with TRBJ2-1; maybe TRBD2 (6 bases). Germline loops: CDR1 SGHTA, CDR2 FQGNSA. This CDR3 region has 16 residues. The V end lost 5 bases, the J end lost 2 bases, and 16 bases lay between the germline ends.

This clone has at least ten counts. V gene TRBV11-2 combines with J gene TRBJ1-3; D ambiguous. V shed 3 bases and J shed 6 bases, with 6 bases lying between them. The CDR3 spans 12 residues. CDR1 is SGHAT, CDR2 FQNNGV, per germline. Here the CDR3 DNA reads TGTGCCAGCAGCTTCAGCGAAAACACCATATATTTT. It encodes CASSFSENTIYF.

Only one count was recorded for this clone. The V and J genes are TRBV5-6 and TRBJ1-2; 7 bases align to TRBD1. The CDR3 sequence is 13 residues long. With V trimmed by 2 bases and J by 4 bases, 2 bases remained unmatched. CDR1 is SGHDT, CDR2 YYEEEE, per germline. DNA of the CDR3: TGTGCCAGCAGCTTACAGGGGTCCTATGGCTACACCTTC. It encodes CASSLQGSYGYTF.

V usage is TRBV5-1 and J usage is TRBJ2-2; 7 positions match TRBD2. CDR1 is SGHRS, CDR2 YFSETQ, per germline. This CDR3 has 15 residues. J lost 7 bases, V lost 0 bases, and 6 bases had no gene match. CDR3 in amino acids: CASSLEASGGGELFF. The CDR3 DNA follows: TGCGCCAGCAGCTTGGAGGCTAGCGGTGGCGGGGAGCTGTTTTTT.

The chain recombines TRBV3-1 (or the pseudogene TRBV3-2) with TRBJ2-3, with a tentative D call TRBD2 (5 bases). Germline-derived CDR1 and CDR2 are LGHDT and YNNKEL (reference sequence). The CDR3 sequence is 17 residues long. V gave up 1 base and J gave up 5 bases, with 19 bases separating them. The CDR3 loop is CASSQAGGDFSGDTQYF. CDR3 nucleotides: TGTGCCAGCAGCCAAGCTGGAGGTGACTTTTCAGGAGATACGCAGTATTTT.

This sequence joins TRBV28 and TRBJ1-1, with D perhaps matching TRBD1 (6 bases). The CDR3 is 13 residues long. Germline assignment: CDR1 MDHEN and CDR2 SYDVKM. V lost 6 bases, J lost 6 bases, and 14 bases lay in between. The CDR3 bases are TGTGCCAGCAGATTTTCAGGGGTGCCTGAAGCTTTCTTT. This encodes CASRFSGVPEAFF.

This chain connects TRBV30 to TRBJ1-4; D is unresolved. Trimming pared 0 bases from V and 8 bases from J, leaving 13 bases between. Per the germline V gene, CDR1 is GTSNPN and CDR2 is SVGIG (reference sequence). The CDR3 covers 14 residues. Here the CDR3 reads CAWSVGWISEKLFF. The DNA of the CDR3 is TGTGCCTGGAGTGTAGGGTGGATTTCGGAAAAACTGTTTTTT.

The chain links TRBV4-2 to TRBJ2-3; tentatively, D is TRBD1 or TRBD2 (5 bases each). This CDR3 has 17 residues. CDR1 is LGHNA, CDR2 YNFKEQ, per germline. The V and J ends lost 4 bases and 0 bases respectively, with 17 bases between them. Here the CDR3 DNA reads TGTGCCAGCAGCCTCTCACAGGTGGGGGTCAGCACAGATACGCAGTATTTT. This translates into CASSLSQVGVSTDTQYF.

The V gene is TRBV24-1, the J gene TRBJ2-2; the D is unclear. Germline V gives CDR1 KGHDR, CDR2 SFDVKD. The CDR3 has 14 residues. Trimming pared 5 bases from V and 3 bases from J, leaving 9 bases between. The CDR3 sequence is CATSGERHTGELFF. DNA of the CDR3: TGTGCCACCAGTGGCGAGAGGCACACCGGGGAGCTGTTTTTT.

This CDR3 is CSVERGSDYGYTF. CDR3 coding DNA: TGCAGCGTTGAAAGGGGGTCCGACTATGGCTACACCTTC. V usage is TRBV29-1 and J usage is TRBJ1-2; TRBD1 might be the D (6 bases). Trimming left V 2 bases short and J 3 bases short, with 10 bases between. CDR1 and CDR2 from the germline V gene are SQVTM and ANQGSEA. The CDR3 sequence is 13 residues long.

This chain joins TRBV27 and TRBJ1-6; 9 bases are a match to TRBD1. Trimming cost V 1 base and J 0 bases; bases outside gene matches: 7. The CDR3 extends over 19 amino acids. The germline V gene has CDR1 MNHEY and CDR2 SMNVEV (reference sequence). CDR3 sequence: CASSLWGQGLSSYNSPLHF. The CDR3 DNA follows: TGTGCCAGCAGTTTATGGGGACAGGGCCTTAGCTCCTATAATTCACCCCTCCACTTT.

The chain recombines TRBV6-5 with TRBJ1-6; 9 nucleotides line up with TRBD1. The germline CDR1 and CDR2 sequences are MNHEY and SVGAGI. The V and J ends lost 6 bases and 9 bases, in that order; junction bases with no gene match: 6. The CDR3 covers 14 residues. This CDR3 is CASRSGTGISPLHF. The CDR3 DNA sequence: TGTGCCAGCAGGTCCGGGACAGGGATTTCACCCCTCCACTTT.

The chain is built from TRBV5-1 and TRBJ1-3; D ambiguous. V gave up 5 bases and J gave up 4 bases, with 10 bases separating them. The length of the CDR3 is 13 residues. Germline CDR1 SGHRS, CDR2 YFSETQ. CDR3 in amino acids: CASSLQNGNTIYF. The CDR3 DNA reads as TGCGCCAGCAGTCTACAGAACGGAAACACCATATATTTT. Based on the CDR3 plus reference TRBV5-1 and TRBJ1-3, the full variable domain is KAGVTQTPRYLIKTRGQQVTLSCSPISGHRSVSWYQQTPGQGLQFLFEYFSETQRNKGNFPGRFSGRQFSNSRSEMNVSTLELGDSALYLCASSLQNGNTIYFGEGSWLTVV.

Details on this clone: The junction shows a germline mismatch at one end, possibly a read error. Other DNA sequences in the same sample also yield this CDR3. The gene calls are TRBV18 and TRBJ2-2, with D perhaps TRBD1 (6 bases). Germline V gene data show CDR1 as KGHSH and CDR2 as LQKENI. The CDR3 is made up of 15 amino acids. This CDR3 is CASSPIGRDTGELFF. The CDR3, as DNA: TGTGCCAGCTCACCAATCGGCCGGGACACCGGAGAGCTGTTTTTT.

The chain joins TRBV7-2 to TRBJ1-6; a weak D match, TRBD1 (6 bases). The germline V and J ends were trimmed by 4 bases and 10 bases, with 17 bases remaining between them. Looked up from germline, CDR1 is SGHTA and CDR2 is FQGNSA. The CDR3 sequence is 15 residues long. CDR3 sequence: CASSSQTGTSSPLHF. In DNA form, the CDR3 reads TGTGCCAGCAGCTCTCAGACAGGTACAAGCTCACCCCTCCACTTT.

The rearrangement joins TRBV5-8 to TRBJ2-7; TRBD1 matches 7 bases. The CDR3 runs 14 residues. V was pared by 5 bases and J by 6 bases, with 11 bases of the junction left unmatched. Germline CDR1 is SGHTS and CDR2 is YDEGEE. CDR3 in DNA: TGTGCCAGCAGTCAGATCCTCGAGGGGGCCGAGCAGTACGTC. Protein sequence: CASSQILEGAEQYV.

The chain employs TRBV3-1 (or the pseudogene TRBV3-2) and TRBJ1-1; D gene ambiguous. There are 12 residues in the CDR3. Germline V gene sequence: CDR1 LGHDT, CDR2 YNNKEL (reference sequence). V gave up 4 bases and J gave up 8 bases, with 11 bases separating them. CDR3 sequence reads: CASSPQVGEAFF. As DNA, the CDR3 is TGTGCCAGCAGCCCCCAGGTAGGAGAAGCTTTCTTT.

The chain's CDR3 is CASSFEQGGQYF. The DNA of the CDR3 is TGTGCCAGCAGCTTCGAACAGGGTGGGCAGTACTTC. The chain couples TRBV7-9 to TRBJ2-7; D is possibly TRBD1 (6 bases). Germline assignment: CDR1 SEHNR and CDR2 FQNEAQ (reference sequence). This CDR3 is 12 amino acids long. The V end was cut by 3 bases, the J end by 9 bases, with 12 bases between. Looking up the rest from reference TRBV7-9 and TRBJ2-7 gives the full variable domain: DTGVSQNPRHKITKRGQNVTFRCDPISEHNRLYWYRQTLGQGPEFLTYFQNEAQLEKSRLLSDRFSAERPKGSFSTLEIQRTEQGDSAMYLCASSFEQGGQYFGPGTRLTVT.

The rearrangement uses TRBV18 and TRBJ1-1; the match to TRBD1 covers 10 bases. V lost 3 bases, J lost 2 bases, and 0 bases stayed unmatched. Germline values: CDR1 KGHSH, CDR2 LQKENI. There are 14 residues in the CDR3. CDR3 in DNA: TGTGCCAGCTCACCGACAGGGGGCAACACTGAAGCTTTCTTT. It is translated as CASSPTGGNTEAFF.

The chain uses TRBV18 and TRBJ1-5, with 8 bases matching TRBD1. The germline V gene encodes CDR1 KGHSH and CDR2 LQKENI. This CDR3 has 16 amino acids. Trimming at V came to 2 bases and at J to 6 bases, leaving 9 bases not matched to a gene. The CDR3 is CASSPDTGGVGQPQHF. CDR3 DNA: TGTGCCAGCTCACCAGATACAGGGGGAGTTGGTCAGCCCCAGCATTTT.

V gene TRBV24-1 combines with J gene TRBJ1-3; D ambiguous. CDR1 and CDR2 (germline): KGHDR, SFDVKD. V was trimmed by 5 bases and J by 0 bases, leaving 7 bases between them. This CDR3 comprises 14 residues. CDR3 sequence: CATSAAGSGNTIYF. Here the CDR3 DNA reads TGTGCCACCAGTGCGGCTGGCTCTGGAAACACCATATATTTT.

This chain connects TRBV10-3 to TRBJ1-4; 7 nucleotides align to TRBD1. V was clipped by 10 bases and J by 0 bases; unmatched bases: 5. Germline assignment: CDR1 ENHRY and CDR2 SYGVKD. The CDR3 length is 14 residues. CDR3 DNA: TGTGCCACTCGGGACAGATCAACTAATGAAAAACTGTTTTTT. Translated: CATRDRSTNEKLFF.

The chain joins TRBV4-1 to TRBJ2-5; TRBD2 matches at 13 bases. The CDR3 length is 17 residues. CDR1 and CDR2 (germline): MGHRA, YSYEKL. Germline trimming cut 6 bases from V and 5 bases from J; bases unmatched to any gene: 12. For the CDR3, the DNA is TGCGCCAGCAGTCCCCGACTAGCGGGGGGACAAGAGGAGACCCAGTACTTC. As protein: CASSPRLAGGQEETQYF.

The chain joins TRBV29-1 to TRBJ1-1, with D perhaps matching TRBD1 (6 bases). The V end lost 6 bases, the J end lost 3 bases, and 14 bases lay between the germline ends. This CDR3 has 13 residues. Germline V gene lookup returns CDR1 SQVTM and CDR2 ANQGSEA. DNA for the CDR3: TGCAGCGTCGATACAGGGTTGGACACTGAAGCTTTCTTT. Its protein is CSVDTGLDTEAFF.

The chain couples TRBV4-1 to TRBJ1-3; D is unclear. Germline CDR1 is MGHRA and CDR2 is YSYEKL. The CDR3 extends over 14 amino acids. V was trimmed by 1 base and J by 0 bases, leaving 4 bases between them. DNA of the CDR3: TGCGCCAGCAGCCAAGGGTTCTCTGGAAACACCATATATTTT. Residues: CASSQGFSGNTIYF.